This TCR beta chain was captured in a study of blood T cell repertoires in COVID-19. About the study: Samples representing acute and convalescent COVID-19 were sourced from the United States, Italy and Spain. The cDNA or gDNA used as material had been derived from T cells, B-cell-depleted T cells, or PBMCs.

This CDR3 contains 19 residues. The ends were cut back, 5 bases at V and 1 base at J, with 22 bases in the middle. CDR1 is SGHRS, CDR2 YFSETQ, per germline. Per the study methods: Reference gene primer amplification gave nucleated cell count estimates. Libraries were prepared by immunoSEQ multiplex PCR; TCRdb keeps only in-frame clonotypes and omits some of them. The D gene and trimming were derived from the DNA, and the V and J assignments and clone size from that table. The repertoire holds about 50,000 clones, with 87% as singletons. This receptor was obtained from a human donor with active COVID-19. The donor label of this sample is uncertain. The sample consisted of peripheral blood. The chain carries TRBV5-1 and TRBJ2-6, with D possibly TRBD1 on 6 matching bases. The CDR3, as DNA: TGCGCCAGCAGGGAGAGGGCAGGGGTTACTTTTTCTGGGGCCAACGTCCTGACTTTC. This translates into CASRERAGVTFSGANVLTF. Supplemented by reference TRBV5-1 and TRBJ2-6, the full variable domain reads KAGVTQTPRYLIKTRGQQVTLSCSPISGHRSVSWYQQTPGQGLQFLFEYFSETQRNKGNFPGRFSGRQFSNSRSEMNVSTLELGDSALYLCASRERAGVTFSGANVLTFGAGSRLTVL.